This T cell receptor beta chain was profiled in a study of vaccination effects on CD4 cells after COVID-19. Across the whole study: In the ViraFEST assay, antigen-specific CD4+ clonotypes were identified by expansion after peptide-pool stimulation. General study points: Of the vaccine-induced clones from healthy vaccinees, merely 1 of 255 recognized common cold coronaviruses as well.

The method was immunoSEQ multiplex PCR; TCRdb's version includes in-frame clones alone and lacks a portion of them. The sample has 37,000 or so clones, approximately 70% seen once. Isolation of CD4+ T cells took place after about nine days of culture. Vaccination of participants consisted of two doses of either the BNT162b2 or mRNA-1273 vaccine. Half of the medium was exchanged for IL-2 medium on both days 3 and 7. Notes on this clone: What it binds is not known.

The V end lost 0 bases, the J end lost 11 bases, and 17 bases lay between the germline ends. The germline CDR1 and CDR2 sequences are MGHDK and SYGVNS. The CDR3 contains 14 residues. This TCR came from a human donor who received a COVID-19 vaccine. The specimen was CD4+ T cells from PBMCs cultured without peptide, collected after COVID-19 vaccination. V gene TRBV25-1 combines with J gene TRBJ2-7; no clear D. The CDR3 DNA sequence: TGTGCCAGCAGTGAATATACCGCAGACGGCGCTGAGTACTTC. It is translated as CASSEYTADGAEYF.